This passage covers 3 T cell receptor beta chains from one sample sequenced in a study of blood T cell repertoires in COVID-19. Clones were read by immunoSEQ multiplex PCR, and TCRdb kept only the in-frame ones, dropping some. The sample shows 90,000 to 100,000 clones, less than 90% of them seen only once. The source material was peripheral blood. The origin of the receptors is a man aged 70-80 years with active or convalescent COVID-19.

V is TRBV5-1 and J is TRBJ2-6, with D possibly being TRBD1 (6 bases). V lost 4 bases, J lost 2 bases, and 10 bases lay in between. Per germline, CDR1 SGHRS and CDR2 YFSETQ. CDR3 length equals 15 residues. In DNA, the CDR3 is TGCGCCAGCAGCGTACAGGGAGCTGGGGCCAACGTCCTGACTTTC. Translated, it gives CASSVQGAGANVLTF.

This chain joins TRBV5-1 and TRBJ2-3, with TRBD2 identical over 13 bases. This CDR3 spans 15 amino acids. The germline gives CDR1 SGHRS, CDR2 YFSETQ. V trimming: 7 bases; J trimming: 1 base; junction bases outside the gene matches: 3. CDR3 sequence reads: CASGGTSGGTDTQYF. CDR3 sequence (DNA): TGCGCCAGCGGCGGGACTAGCGGGGGCACAGATACGCAGTATTTT.

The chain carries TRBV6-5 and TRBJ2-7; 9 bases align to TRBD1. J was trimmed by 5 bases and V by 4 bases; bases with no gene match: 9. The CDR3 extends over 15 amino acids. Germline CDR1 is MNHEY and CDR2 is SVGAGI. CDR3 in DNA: TGTGCCAGCAGTTCGGCGGGGACAGGGAGCGACGAGCAGTACTTC. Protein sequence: CASSSAGTGSDEQYF.